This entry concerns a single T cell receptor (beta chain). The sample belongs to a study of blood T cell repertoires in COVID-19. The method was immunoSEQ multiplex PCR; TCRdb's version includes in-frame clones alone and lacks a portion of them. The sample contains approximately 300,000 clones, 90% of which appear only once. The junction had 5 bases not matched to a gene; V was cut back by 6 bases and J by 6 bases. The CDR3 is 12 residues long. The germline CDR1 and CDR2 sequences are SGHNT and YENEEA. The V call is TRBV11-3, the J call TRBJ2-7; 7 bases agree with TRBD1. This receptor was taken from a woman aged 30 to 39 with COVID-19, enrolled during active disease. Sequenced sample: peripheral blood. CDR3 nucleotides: TGTGCCAGCAGTCGACAGGGTTCCGAGCAGTACTTC. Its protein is CASSRQGSEQYF.